This entry features one T cell receptor beta chain sequence. Antigen specificity is unknown. The sample comes from a study of cytomegalovirus exposure and HLA in healthy donors. The CDR3 consists of 19 residues. Germline V gene lookup returns CDR1 SGHRS and CDR2 YFSETQ. Deletions cut 2 bases from V and 0 bases from J, with 18 bases between. Study-wide results and caveats: TRBV6-2, TRBV6-3 and some other V segments were unresolvable in 87-base-pair reads. 150 or so TCR beta chains were listed as cytomegalovirus-associated.

Vbeta (60) and Jbeta (13) primers were used in the PCR. Some clones are missing from TCRdb's copy, which holds only in-frame ones; the method was immunoSEQ multiplex PCR. The sample lists about 140,000 clones, over 75% occurring once. The V and J genes are TRBV5-1 and TRBJ2-6; maybe TRBD2 (6 bases). What was sequenced was PBMCs. The source is a man aged 25 to 45 in good health. For the CDR3, the DNA is TGCGCCAGCAGCTTATACCGGGACTCGTACCGCTCTGGGGCCAACGTCCTGACTTTC. It codes for CASSLYRDSYRSGANVLTF.